The source of this TCR beta chain is a study of T cells in Graves' hyperthyroidism and ophthalmopathy. From RNA transcripts, TCR beta CDR3 regions were amplified. The primer set for the first-round RT-PCR of the TCR CDR3 was HTBI. TCRdb reprocessed the multiplex PCR reads with MiXCR, giving one entry per CDR3 protein. The repertoire consists of 600,000 to 750,000 distinct CDR3 sequences, with around 16% occurring once and the leading ten covering roughly 16%. This CDR3 spans 14 amino acids. V was clipped by 6 bases and J by 3 bases; unmatched bases: 6. Germline V gene lookup returns CDR1 LNHDA and CDR2 SQIVND (reference sequence).

This sequence joins TRBV19 and TRBJ2-3; 7 nucleotides line up with TRBD2. The sequenced material came from blood. The sequence derives from a man in his fifties with Graves' hyperthyroidism. The CDR3 loop is CASSGRMQTDTQYF. For the CDR3, the DNA is TGTGCCAGTAGCGGGAGGATGCAAACAGATACGCAGTATTTT.